This T cell receptor (beta chain) was observed in a study of Graves' ophthalmopathy and Graves' hyperthyroidism. V was trimmed by 3 bases and J by 3 bases, leaving 15 bases between them. Germline loops: CDR1 DFQATT, CDR2 SNEGSKA (reference sequence). The CDR3 is made up of 15 amino acids. The study amplified TCR beta CDR3 regions using RNA transcripts. RT-PCR with HTBI primers came first, then second-round multiplex PCR. TCRdb re-analysed the multiplex PCR reads in MiXCR, keeping a single row per CDR3 protein. The sample holds 600,000 to 950,000 distinct CDR3 sequences, roughly two fifths seen once. Ophthalmopathy in the donors was of moderate-to-severe activity, with CAS ≥3, NOSPECS ≥4 and duration under 3 months. Only a few counts were recorded for this clonotype. Its antigen is not identified. Study-level results: The study's model predicted ophthalmopathy progression at roughly 64% sensitivity and about 72% specificity. The blood repertoire also included most expanded thyroid clonotypes above 0.001 frequency.

The receptor's source is an adult man with Graves' ophthalmopathy. This sequence joins TRBV20-1 and TRBJ1-5; D gene uncertain. Input material: peripheral blood. DNA of the CDR3: TGCAGTGCTAGGCCCTCAGGTGTGGACAATCAGCCCCAGCATTTT. It yields the protein CSARPSGVDNQPQHF.